The next 21 T cell receptor beta chains were all read from a single sample in a study of blood T cell repertoires in COVID-19. Sequenced by immunoSEQ multiplex PCR; TCRdb stores in-frame clones only, minus some. The table lists 150,000 to 200,000 clones, roughly 86% of them singletons. Specimen: peripheral blood. The receptors were gathered from a man aged 18 to 30 with acute or convalescent COVID-19.

V is TRBV5-6 and J is TRBJ2-1, with 8 bases matching TRBD1. V lost 3 bases and J lost 5; bases outside the gene matches: 10. Germline CDR1 is SGHDT and CDR2 is YYEEEE. The CDR3 sequence is 16 residues long. In nucleotides, the CDR3 is TGTGCCAGCAGCTCCAACCTAAGGGACAGGCACAATGAGCAGTTCTTC. It yields the protein CASSSNLRDRHNEQFF.

The V and J genes are TRBV12-5 and TRBJ1-3; D ambiguous. The CDR3 runs to 14 residues. Between the trimmed V and J ends, which lost 6 bases and 3 bases, there was a span of 12 bases. The germline gives CDR1 LGHNT, CDR2 FRNRAP. CDR3 nucleotide sequence: TGTGCTAGTGGGAAATGGGAGGGTGGAAACACCATATATTTT. As protein: CASGKWEGGNTIYF.

The CDR3 nucleotides read TGTGCCAGCAGCCAAGATTCCCGGGGCTATGGCTACACCTTC. Its translation: CASSQDSRGYGYTF. The V gene is TRBV3-1 (or the pseudogene TRBV3-2), the J gene TRBJ1-2; D unclear. The germline gives CDR1 LGHDT, CDR2 YNNKEL (reference sequence). V lost 0 bases to trimming and J lost 4 bases, with 9 bases between them. This CDR3 spans 14 amino acids.

The rearrangement uses TRBV9 and TRBJ1-6; weak D call: TRBD1 (6 bases). Between the trimmed V and J ends, which lost 0 bases and 10 bases, there was a span of 8 bases. Germline V gene data show CDR1 as SGDLS and CDR2 as YYNGEE. This CDR3 spans 13 amino acids. CDR3 coding DNA: TGTGCCAGCAGCGTAGAGGGGGGGTCACCCCTCCACTTT. This translates into CASSVEGGSPLHF.

The V gene is TRBV5-1, the J gene TRBJ1-1; 7 nucleotides agree with TRBD1. The CDR3 has 15 residues. Germline CDR1 reads SGHRS; CDR2 reads YFSETQ. The ends lost 4 bases at V and 1 base at J; junction bases unmatched: 7. CDR3 residues: CASSIMTGRNTEAFF. In DNA form, the CDR3 reads TGCGCCAGCAGCATAATGACAGGGCGGAACACTGAAGCTTTCTTT.

The chain carries TRBV7-8 and TRBJ1-1; D may be TRBD1 (6 bases). From germline, CDR1 is SGHVS and CDR2 FQNEAQ. There are 15 residues in the CDR3. Trimming left V 2 bases short and J 5 bases short, with 15 bases between. CDR3 in DNA: TGTGCCAGCAGCTTATTAGGGGGGGCAACGACTGAAGCTTTCTTT. It is translated as CASSLLGGATTEAFF.

This chain's CDR3 is CASSQELDSSYNSPLHF. For the CDR3, the DNA is TGTGCCAGCAGCCAAGAATTGGACAGCTCCTATAATTCACCCCTCCACTTT. The chain combines TRBV3-1 (or the pseudogene TRBV3-2) with TRBJ1-6, with a possible D match to TRBD1 (6 bases). V was pared by 0 bases and J by 0 bases, with 9 bases between. The CDR3 is made up of 17 amino acids. The germline gives CDR1 LGHDT, CDR2 YNNKEL (reference sequence).

The gene calls are TRBV6-6 and TRBJ1-5; a possible D gene is TRBD1 (5 bases). The CDR3 totals 14 residues. V lost 9 bases, J lost 2 bases, and 14 bases lay in between. In germline, CDR1 is MNHNY, CDR2 SVGAGI (reference sequence). CDR3 in DNA: TGTGCCAGTGCCCGGGGAGGGGGCAATCAGCCCCAGCATTTT. It is translated as CASARGGGNQPQHF.

The chain is built from TRBV7-8 and TRBJ1-2; no clear D gene. Germline lookup yields CDR1 SGHVS and CDR2 FQNEAQ. The CDR3 totals 15 residues. The V and J ends lost 2 bases and 0 bases respectively, with 10 bases between them. CDR3 nucleotides: TGTGCCAGCAGCTTAAAGCCAAACTCTAACTATGGCTACACCTTC. It is translated as CASSLKPNSNYGYTF.

The chain combines TRBV7-8 with TRBJ2-1, with 13 nucleotides matching TRBD2. V was clipped by 5 bases and J by 10 bases; unmatched bases: 5. Per the germline V gene, CDR1 is SGHVS and CDR2 is FQNEAQ. The CDR3 has 14 residues. CDR3 amino acids: CASSPGTSGDEQFF. For the CDR3, the DNA is TGTGCCAGCAGCCCCGGGACTAGCGGGGACGAGCAGTTCTTC.

The chain has TRBV30 and TRBJ1-1; a weak D match, TRBD1 (6 bases). The ends were cut back, 0 bases at V and 11 bases at J, with 16 bases in the middle. This CDR3 region has 13 residues. Germline V CDR1 and CDR2: GTSNPN, SVGIG (reference sequence). DNA for the CDR3: TGTGCCTGGAGTGTACAGGCAGGGGTTTGGGCTTTCTTT. Protein: CAWSVQAGVWAFF.

The J gene is TRBJ2-7, the V gene TRBV7-9; D may be TRBD2 (6 bases). Germline assignment: CDR1 SEHNR and CDR2 FQNEAQ (reference sequence). V lost 5 bases, J lost 5 bases, and 16 bases lay in between. The CDR3 loop spans 14 amino acids. In DNA form, the CDR3 reads TGTGCCAGCAGCCCCCACCCGAGGAGGGACGAGCAGTACTTC. Encoded protein: CASSPHPRRDEQYF. Full variable domain (outside the CDR3, taken from reference TRBV7-9 and TRBJ2-7): DTGVSQNPRHKITKRGQNVTFRCDPISEHNRLYWYRQTLGQGPEFLTYFQNEAQLEKSRLLSDRFSAERPKGSFSTLEIQRTEQGDSAMYLCASSPHPRRDEQYFGPGTRLTVT.

The J gene is TRBJ1-4, the V gene TRBV5-6, with 9 nucleotides matching TRBD1. Germline V CDR1 and CDR2: SGHDT, YYEEEE. The CDR3 is made up of 14 amino acids. Losses at the gene ends were 4 bases for V and 8 bases for J; bases not matched to a gene: 6. DNA of the CDR3: TGTGCCAGCAGCCGGGGACAGGGTTGGGAAAAACTGTTTTTT. It translates to CASSRGQGWEKLFF.

The chain recombines TRBV19 with TRBJ2-5, with 8 bases matching TRBD2. The CDR3 length is 15 residues. Germline CDR1 LNHDA, CDR2 SQIVND (reference sequence). V shed 5 bases, J shed 3 bases, and the junction held 8 bases outside the gene matches. The CDR3 loop reads CASSFSGAYEETQYF. In nucleotides, the CDR3 is TGTGCCAGTAGTTTTAGCGGGGCATATGAAGAGACCCAGTACTTC.

This rearrangement joins TRBV5-3 to TRBJ2-5; no clear D gene. TRBV5-3 is classed as an ORF, of uncertain function. The CDR3 runs to 15 residues. V was clipped by 1 base and J by 0 bases, with 10 bases between them. CDR3 bases: TGTGCCAGAAGCTTGCCAGGTGGGTACCAAGAGACCCAGTACTTC. It translates to CARSLPGGYQETQYF.

The V and J genes are TRBV19 and TRBJ2-1, with 12 bases matching TRBD2. With 5 bases clipped from V and 4 bases from J, the junction kept 0 bases outside the gene matches. The CDR3 totals 14 residues. From germline, CDR1 is LNHDA and CDR2 SQIVND (reference sequence). The CDR3 is CASSLAGGYNEQFF. In DNA form, the CDR3 reads TGTGCCAGTAGTCTAGCGGGGGGGTACAATGAGCAGTTCTTC.

This rearrangement joins TRBV6-5 to TRBJ2-3, with 14 bases aligning to TRBD2. The CDR3 contains 15 residues. V gave up 7 bases and J gave up 3 bases; unmatched junction bases: 3. The germline CDR1 and CDR2 sequences are MNHEY and SVGAGI. The CDR3 DNA is TGTGCCAGCACCGGGACTAGCGGGGGAACAGATACGCAGTATTTT. It yields the protein CASTGTSGGTDTQYF.

V usage is TRBV30 and J usage is TRBJ2-3; D unclear. CDR1 and CDR2 (germline): GTSNPN, SVGIG (reference sequence). The CDR3 loop spans 12 amino acids. Trimming shortened V by 0 bases and J by 5 bases, and 6 bases separated the two germline ends. The CDR3 DNA sequence: TGTGCCTGGAGTGTACATCAAGATACGCAGTATTTT. Translated, it gives CAWSVHQDTQYF.

This chain connects TRBV7-9 to TRBJ1-1, with D possibly TRBD1 on 6 matching bases. V was pared by 1 base and J by 4 bases, with 10 bases between. The CDR3 length is 14 residues. Germline values: CDR1 SEHNR, CDR2 FQNEAQ (reference sequence). The CDR3 region has the DNA TGTGCCAGCAGCTTAGACAGGGTGGCCACTGAAGCTTTCTTT. Amino acid sequence: CASSLDRVATEAFF.

This clone has more than one count but fewer than ten. The chain has TRBV30 and TRBJ1-3, with D perhaps matching TRBD1 (5 bases). The ends were cut back, 2 bases at V and 4 bases at J, with 6 bases in the middle. The CDR3 sequence is 12 residues long. From germline, CDR1 is GTSNPN and CDR2 SVGIG (reference sequence). The CDR3 loop reads CAWSRGGNTIYF. CDR3 sequence (DNA): TGTGCCTGGAGTAGGGGAGGAAACACCATATATTTT.

The chain combines TRBV25-1 with TRBJ2-7, with D hard to call. CDR1 and CDR2 (germline): MGHDK, SYGVNS. With 3 bases removed from V and 3 bases from J, the gap between germline ends came to 12 bases. The CDR3 loop spans 14 amino acids. The CDR3 loop reads CASSDSDIYYEQYF. Written as DNA, the CDR3 is TGTGCCAGCAGTGACTCCGACATTTACTACGAGCAGTACTTC.